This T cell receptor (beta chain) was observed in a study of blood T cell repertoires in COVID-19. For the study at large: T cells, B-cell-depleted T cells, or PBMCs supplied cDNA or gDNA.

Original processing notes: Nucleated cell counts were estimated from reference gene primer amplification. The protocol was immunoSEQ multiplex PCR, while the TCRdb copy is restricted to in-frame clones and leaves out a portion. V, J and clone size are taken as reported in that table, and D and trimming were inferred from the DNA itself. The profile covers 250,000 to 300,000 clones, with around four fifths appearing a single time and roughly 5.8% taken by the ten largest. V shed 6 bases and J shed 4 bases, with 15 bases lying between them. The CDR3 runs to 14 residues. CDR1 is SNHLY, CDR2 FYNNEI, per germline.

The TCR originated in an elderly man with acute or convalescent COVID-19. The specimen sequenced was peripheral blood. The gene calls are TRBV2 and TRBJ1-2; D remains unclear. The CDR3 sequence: CASRQLREVYGYTF. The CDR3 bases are TGTGCCAGCAGGCAACTTAGGGAGGTCTATGGCTACACCTTC.